This T cell receptor (beta chain) emerged from a study of T cell responses to AZD1222 COVID-19 vaccine. Study results and caveats: It was only after the peak T cell response that any repertoires were sampled.

V shed 5 bases and J shed 6 bases, with 14 bases lying between them. The length of the CDR3 is 15 residues. Germline V gene data show CDR1 as MNHEY and CDR2 as SVGAGI. In regard to this clone: Its antigen is as yet unknown.

Generated by immunoSEQ multiplex PCR, the TCRdb table keeps only in-frame clones and is missing some. Here the sample spans approximately 180,000 clones, around nine tenths being singletons. This receptor was taken from an adult in good health. The material sequenced was peripheral blood, taken on day 0 of AZD1222 vaccination. The V gene is TRBV6-5, the J gene TRBJ1-6; D remains unclear. The CDR3 protein is CASSIGLLSNSPLHF. For the CDR3, the DNA is TGTGCCAGCAGTATCGGACTGCTTAGTAATTCACCCCTCCACTTT.